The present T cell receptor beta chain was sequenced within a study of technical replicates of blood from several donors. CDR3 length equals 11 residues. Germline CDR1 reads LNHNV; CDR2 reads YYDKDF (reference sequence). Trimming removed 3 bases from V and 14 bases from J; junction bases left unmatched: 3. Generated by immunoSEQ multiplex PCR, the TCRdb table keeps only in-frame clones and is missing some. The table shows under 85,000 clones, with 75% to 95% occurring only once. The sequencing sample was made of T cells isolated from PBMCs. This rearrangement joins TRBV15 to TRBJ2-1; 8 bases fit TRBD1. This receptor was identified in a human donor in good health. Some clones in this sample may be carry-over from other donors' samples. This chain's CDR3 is CATSRDRAKFF. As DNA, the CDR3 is TGTGCCACCAGCAGGGACAGGGCTAAGTTCTTC.